There are many counts of the clone carrying this T cell receptor (beta chain). Its antigen is not identified. TCRdb fed the 5' RACE reads into MiXCR, producing one record per CDR3 protein. In the table there are 180,000 or so distinct CDR3 sequences, 11% of which are singletons. Germline-derived CDR1 and CDR2 are SGHDT and YYEEEE. Trimming pared 4 bases from V and 4 bases from J, leaving 12 bases between. The CDR3 length is 15 residues. This sample is part of a study of T-cell memory formation after mild COVID-19. Across the study: TCR clustering was largely donor specific.

General study results and limits: Proof of SARS-CoV-2 specificity was absent for the second-wave clones that crested on day 37. Of the contracting clones, CD4+ ones lay mainly in CM and EM, and CD8+ ones in EMRA. The finding that pre-infection memory included some responding clones suggested that cross-reactive memory joined.

What was sequenced was PBMCs or a T cell subset sorted from them (not recorded which). The source of this sequence is a man aged 18 to 30 who had mild COVID-19 (a few samples of this study predate the infection). Cell type and time point are not known. The gene calls are TRBV5-6 and TRBJ2-6, with D possibly matching TRBD2 (6 bases). The CDR3 loop is CASSLGLSGANVLTF. DNA of the CDR3: TGTGCCAGCAGCCTGGGACTGTCAGGGGCCAACGTCCTGACTTTC.